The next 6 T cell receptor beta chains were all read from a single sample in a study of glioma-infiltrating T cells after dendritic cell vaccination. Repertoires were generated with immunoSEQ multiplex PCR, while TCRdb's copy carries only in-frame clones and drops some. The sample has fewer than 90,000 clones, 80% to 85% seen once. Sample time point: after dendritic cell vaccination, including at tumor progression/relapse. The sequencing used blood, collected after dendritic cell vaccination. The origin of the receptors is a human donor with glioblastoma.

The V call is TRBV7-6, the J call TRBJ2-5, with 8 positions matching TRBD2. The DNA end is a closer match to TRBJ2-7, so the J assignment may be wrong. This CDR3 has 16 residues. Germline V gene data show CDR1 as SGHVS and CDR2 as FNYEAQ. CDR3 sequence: CASSLALTSEHYEQYF. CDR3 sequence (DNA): TGTGCCAGCAGCTTGGCCCTGACTAGCGAGCACTACGAGCAGTACTTC.

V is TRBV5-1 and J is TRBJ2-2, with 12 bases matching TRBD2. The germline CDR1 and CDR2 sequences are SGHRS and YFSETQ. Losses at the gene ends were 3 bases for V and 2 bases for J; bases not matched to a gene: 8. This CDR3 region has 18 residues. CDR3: CASSSVLAGGLNTGELFF. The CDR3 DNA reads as TGCGCCAGCAGCTCGGTACTAGCGGGGGGTCTAAACACCGGGGAGCTGTTTTTT. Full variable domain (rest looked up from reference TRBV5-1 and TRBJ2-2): KAGVTQTPRYLIKTRGQQVTLSCSPISGHRSVSWYQQTPGQGLQFLFEYFSETQRNKGNFPGRFSGRQFSNSRSEMNVSTLELGDSALYLCASSSVLAGGLNTGELFFGEGSRLTVL.

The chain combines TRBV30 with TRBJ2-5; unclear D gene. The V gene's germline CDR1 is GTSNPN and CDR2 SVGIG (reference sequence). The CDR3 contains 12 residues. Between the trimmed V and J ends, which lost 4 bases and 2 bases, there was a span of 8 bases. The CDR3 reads CAWNAQQETQYF. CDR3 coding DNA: TGTGCCTGGAACGCACAGCAAGAGACCCAGTACTTC.

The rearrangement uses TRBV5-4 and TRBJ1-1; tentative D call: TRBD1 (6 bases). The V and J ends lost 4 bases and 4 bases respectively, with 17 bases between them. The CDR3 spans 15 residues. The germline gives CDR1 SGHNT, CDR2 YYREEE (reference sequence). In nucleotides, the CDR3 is TGTGCCAGCAGCCCCCGGGGAGGGGGGAGCACTGAAGCTTTCTTT. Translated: CASSPRGGGSTEAFF.

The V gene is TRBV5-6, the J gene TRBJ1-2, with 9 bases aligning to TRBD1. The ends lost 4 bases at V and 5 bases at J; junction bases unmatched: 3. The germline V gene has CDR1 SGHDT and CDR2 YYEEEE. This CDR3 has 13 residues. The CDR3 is CASSKDRGYGYTF. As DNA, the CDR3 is TGTGCCAGCAGCAAGGACAGGGGATATGGCTACACCTTC.

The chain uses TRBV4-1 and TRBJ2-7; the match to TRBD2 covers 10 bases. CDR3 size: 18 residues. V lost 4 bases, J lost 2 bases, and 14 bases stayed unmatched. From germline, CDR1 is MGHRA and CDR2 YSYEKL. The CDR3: CASSPRAGETSGAYEQYF. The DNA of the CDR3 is TGCGCCAGCAGCCCAAGGGCCGGAGAAACTAGCGGGGCCTACGAGCAGTACTTC.